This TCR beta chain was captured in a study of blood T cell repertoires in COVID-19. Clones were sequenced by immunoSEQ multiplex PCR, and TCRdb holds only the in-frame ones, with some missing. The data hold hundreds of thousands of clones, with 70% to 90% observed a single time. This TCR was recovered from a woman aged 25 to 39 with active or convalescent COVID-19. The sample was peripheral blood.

The CDR3 DNA reads as TGTGCCAGCAGCCACACCAAGGGGGTGGGGACTGAAGCTTTCTTT. Translating it yields CASSHTKGVGTEAFF. The chain combines TRBV4-2 with TRBJ1-1; weak D call: TRBD1 (6 bases). V lost 3 bases and J 5 bases, leaving 16 bases between the germline ends. This CDR3 has 15 residues. Germline loops: CDR1 LGHNA, CDR2 YNFKEQ.